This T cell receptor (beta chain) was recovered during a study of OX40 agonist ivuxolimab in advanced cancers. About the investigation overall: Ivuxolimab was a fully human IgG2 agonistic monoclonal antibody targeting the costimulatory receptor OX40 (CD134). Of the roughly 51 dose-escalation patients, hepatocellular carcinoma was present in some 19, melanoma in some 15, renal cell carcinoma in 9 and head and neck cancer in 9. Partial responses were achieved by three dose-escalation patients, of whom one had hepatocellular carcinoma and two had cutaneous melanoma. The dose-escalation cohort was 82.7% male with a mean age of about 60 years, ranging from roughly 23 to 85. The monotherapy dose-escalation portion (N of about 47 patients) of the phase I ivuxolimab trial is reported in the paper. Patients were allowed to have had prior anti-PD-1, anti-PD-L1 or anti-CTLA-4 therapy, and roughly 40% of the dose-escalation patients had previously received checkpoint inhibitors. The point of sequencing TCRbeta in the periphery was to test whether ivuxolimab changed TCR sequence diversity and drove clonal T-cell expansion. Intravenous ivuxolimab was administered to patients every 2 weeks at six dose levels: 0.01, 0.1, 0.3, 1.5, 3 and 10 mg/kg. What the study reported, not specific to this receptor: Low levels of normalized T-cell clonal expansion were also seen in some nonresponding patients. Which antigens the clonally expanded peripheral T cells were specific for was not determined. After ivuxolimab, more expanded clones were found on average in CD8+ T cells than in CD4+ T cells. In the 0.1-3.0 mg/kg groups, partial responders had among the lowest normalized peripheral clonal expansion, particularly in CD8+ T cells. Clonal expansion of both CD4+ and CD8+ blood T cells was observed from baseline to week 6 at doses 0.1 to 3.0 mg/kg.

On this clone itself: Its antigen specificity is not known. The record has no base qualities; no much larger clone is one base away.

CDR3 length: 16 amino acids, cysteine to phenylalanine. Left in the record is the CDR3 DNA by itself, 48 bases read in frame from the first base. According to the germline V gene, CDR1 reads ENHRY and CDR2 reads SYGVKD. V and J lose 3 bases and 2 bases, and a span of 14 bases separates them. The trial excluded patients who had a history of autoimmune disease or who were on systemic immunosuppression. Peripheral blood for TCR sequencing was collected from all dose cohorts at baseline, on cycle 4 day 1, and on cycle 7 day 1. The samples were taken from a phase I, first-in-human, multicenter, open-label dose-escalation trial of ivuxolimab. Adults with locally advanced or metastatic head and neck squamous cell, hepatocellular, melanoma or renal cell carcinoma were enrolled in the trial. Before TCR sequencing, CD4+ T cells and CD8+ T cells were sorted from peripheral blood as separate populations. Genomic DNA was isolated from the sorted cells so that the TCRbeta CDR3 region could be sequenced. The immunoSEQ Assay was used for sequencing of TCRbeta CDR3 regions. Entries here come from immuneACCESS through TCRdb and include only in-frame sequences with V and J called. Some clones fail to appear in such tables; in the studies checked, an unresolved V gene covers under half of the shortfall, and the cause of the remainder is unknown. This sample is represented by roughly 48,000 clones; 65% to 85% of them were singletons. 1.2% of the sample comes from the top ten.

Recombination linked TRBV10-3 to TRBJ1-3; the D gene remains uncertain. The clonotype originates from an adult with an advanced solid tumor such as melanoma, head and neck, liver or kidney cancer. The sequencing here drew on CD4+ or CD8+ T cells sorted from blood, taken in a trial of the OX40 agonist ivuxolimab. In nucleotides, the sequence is TGTGCCATCAGTGAAAGGTATGATAGCACTGGAAACACCATATATTTT. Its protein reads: CAISERYDSTGNTIYF.